This T cell receptor beta chain derives from a study of T cell changes during pregnancy in multiple sclerosis. This clone was observed a single time. Profiled with immunoSEQ multiplex PCR; TCRdb holds only in-frame clones, not every one. This sample yields tens of thousands of clones, of which about nine tenths are seen a single time; roughly 5.7% belongs to the top ten. This clonotype was obtained from a female donor in good health, enrolled as a control in a pregnancy study. Sequencing was performed on peripheral blood, taken in the third trimester of pregnancy.

CDR3 sequence (DNA): TGTGCCACCCGCGGGGGGGGCATGAGCACAGATACGCAGTATTTT. It translates to CATRGGGMSTDTQYF. The rearrangement uses TRBV19 and TRBJ2-3, with 9 bases that match TRBD2. CDR3 size: 15 residues. Trimming took 10 bases from V and 0 from J; bases not matched to a gene: 8. Germline lookup yields CDR1 LNHDA and CDR2 SQIVND (reference sequence).